A single sample gave rise to the 32 T cell receptor beta chains below, sequenced in a study of human T cells and chemical hapten exposure (dated by TCRdb to about 2021). Explained via the paper, the time point label denotes: patch test 3, about 24 weeks after DPC sensitization. Sample treatment or condition, as interpreted from the label and publication: therapeutic diphenylcyclopropenone sensitization with weekly scalp DPC. Library construction relied on RACE. Sequencing was carried out with a NextSeq 500. TCRdb handled the public reads itself, with Q25 trimming in fastp and clone calling in MiXCR, and kept productive beta chains. Each record represents a unique CDR3 protein, reported with the most common genes and DNA among its rows. The table for this sample lists roughly 130,000 distinct CDR3 sequences; around 10% of them were counted only once. The ten largest clones take up around 2.5% of the sample.

This specimen was whole blood, taken in connection with sensitization to the hapten diphenylcyclopropenone (DPC). The receptors come from a woman between 45 and 65 years old with alopecia areata. Some clones in this sample may be carry-over from other donors' samples.

This clonotype was seen at least ten times. The chain links TRBV25-1 to TRBJ2-7; unclear D gene. V was cut by 1 base and J by 3 bases, with 7 bases left in between. Germline loops: CDR1 MGHDK, CDR2 SYGVNS. This CDR3 is 13 amino acids long. The CDR3 spells CASSEWSSYEQYF. As DNA, the CDR3 is TGTGCCAGCAGTGAATGGAGCAGCTACGAGCAGTACTTC.

By frequency in the sample, this clonotype is medium-sized. The V and J genes are TRBV29-1 and TRBJ2-2; perhaps D is TRBD1 or TRBD2 (5 bases each). Trimming pared 7 bases from V and 0 bases from J, leaving 9 bases between. From germline, CDR1 is SQVTM and CDR2 ANQGSEA. The CDR3 is 13 residues long. CDR3 protein: CSAGRTNTGELFF. DNA of the CDR3: TGCAGCGCGGGACGGACGAACACCGGGGAGCTGTTTTTT.

This clonotype showed up many times. The genes are TRBV2 and TRBJ2-4, with D uncertain. The germline CDR1 and CDR2 sequences are SNHLY and FYNNEI. V lost 3 bases and J lost 0, with 6 bases in between. The CDR3 is 14 amino acids. The CDR3 DNA is TGTGCCAGCAGTGACAACCTAGCCAAAAACATTCAGTACTTC. Translated: CASSDNLAKNIQYF. Based on the CDR3 plus reference TRBV2 and TRBJ2-4, the full variable domain is EPEVTQTPSHQVTQMGQEVILRCVPISNHLYFYWYRQILGQKVEFLVSFYNNEISEKSEIFDDQFSVERPDGSNFTLKIRSTKLEDSAMYFCASSDNLAKNIQYFGAGTRLSVL.

The gene calls are TRBV2 and TRBJ1-6, with D perhaps TRBD1 (5 bases). CDR1 is SNHLY and CDR2 is FYNNEI in the germline V gene. Trimming pared 8 bases from V and 5 bases from J, leaving 10 bases between. This CDR3 is 13 amino acids long. The chain's CDR3 is CASGDSNNSPLHF. Here the CDR3 DNA reads TGTGCCAGCGGCGACAGTAATAATTCACCCCTCCACTTT.

V is TRBV9 and J is TRBJ1-2; D is possibly TRBD1 (5 bases). CDR1 SGDLS and CDR2 YYNGEE come from the germline V gene. V shed 4 bases and J shed 3 bases, with 16 bases lying between them. CDR3 length: 15 residues. In DNA, the CDR3 is TGTGCCAGCAGCCGCGCTATTGGGGGAGACTATGGCTACACCTTC. It encodes CASSRAIGGDYGYTF. Full variable domain (missing parts from reference TRBV9 and TRBJ1-2): DSGVTQTPKHLITATGQRVTLRCSPRSGDLSVYWYQQSLDQGLQFLIQYYNGEERAKGNILERFSAQQFPDLHSELNLSSLELGDSALYFCASSRAIGGDYGYTFGSGTRLTVV.

This chain connects TRBV7-9 to TRBJ1-5, with D possibly being TRBD1 (6 bases). Germline CDR1 SEHNR, CDR2 FQNEAQ (reference sequence). This CDR3 has 12 amino acids. V shed 5 bases and J shed 5 bases, with 7 bases lying between them. The CDR3: CASSTGYQPQHF. CDR3 nucleotide sequence: TGTGCCAGCAGCACAGGGTATCAGCCCCAGCATTTT.

This chain joins TRBV2 and TRBJ2-3, with a weak D call TRBD2 (7 bases). This CDR3 region has 14 residues. Germline values: CDR1 SNHLY, CDR2 FYNNEI. Trimming removed 4 bases at V and 2 bases at J, with 10 bases between. The CDR3 DNA sequence: TGTGCCAGCAGTGGGGGGGGCTACACAGATACGCAGTATTTT. The encoded protein is CASSGGGYTDTQYF.

Points on this clonotype: Just one base apart from a much larger clone, this may be a read error. The rearrangement links TRBV5-4 to TRBJ2-7; 12 bases line up with TRBD2. This CDR3 contains 13 residues. CDR1 is SGHNT, CDR2 YYREEE, per germline (reference sequence). The CDR3 region is CAIGTSGSYVQYF. The DNA for the CDR3 is TGTGCCATCGGGACTAGCGGGTCCTACGTGCAGTACTTC.

Comment on this clonotype: A much bigger clone sits one base away, suggesting this may be a read error. This chain uses TRBV7-2 with TRBJ2-3; D is unresolved. The CDR3 spans 13 residues. V shed 8 bases and J shed 4 bases, with 13 bases lying between them. Germline CDR1 is SGHTA and CDR2 is FQGNSA. This CDR3 reads CASGPKSPDTQYF. The CDR3, as DNA: TGTGCCAGCGGCCCAAAATCCCCAGATACGCAGTATTTT.

V is TRBV6-1 and J is TRBJ1-1; D not certain. Per the germline V gene, CDR1 is MNHNS and CDR2 is SASEGT. The CDR3 length is 13 residues. V was cut by 4 bases and J by 2 bases, with 8 bases left in between. The CDR3 is CASSGNGNTEAFF. DNA for the CDR3: TGTGCCAGCAGTGGTAATGGAAACACTGAAGCTTTCTTT.

This clonotype has only a few counts. The V gene is TRBV9, the J gene TRBJ1-3, with a tentative D call TRBD1 (5 bases). V was clipped by 1 base and J by 7 bases, with 9 bases between them. CDR1 is SGDLS and CDR2 is YYNGEE in the germline V gene. The length of the CDR3 is 13 residues. CDR3 amino acids: CASSVPGRNTIYF. The CDR3, as DNA: TGTGCCAGCAGCGTACCAGGGCGCAACACCATATATTTT.

The chain is built from TRBV9 and TRBJ1-1, with 8 bases lining up with TRBD1. Germline V gene data show CDR1 as SGDLS and CDR2 as YYNGEE. The junction had 12 bases not matched to a gene; V was cut back by 0 bases and J by 11 bases. This CDR3 is 15 amino acids long. Here the CDR3 DNA reads TGTGCCAGCAGCGTAGAGTCAGGGGGCGTAGCTGGGGCTTTCTTT. Its protein product is CASSVESGGVAGAFF.

This clonotype came up many times. In DNA form, the CDR3 reads TGTGCCAGCCAAGAGACAGGGGTGTACGAGCAGTACTTC. Encoded protein: CASQETGVYEQYF. The rearrangement uses TRBV7-9 and TRBJ2-7; 8 nucleotides align to TRBD1. V gave up 8 bases and J gave up 4 bases; unmatched junction bases: 7. The CDR3 loop spans 13 amino acids. Germline loops: CDR1 SEHNR, CDR2 FQNEAQ (reference sequence).

There are many counts of this clonotype. V gene TRBV27 combines with J gene TRBJ2-1, with 9 positions matching TRBD1. Trimming at V came to 6 bases and at J to 7 bases, leaving 7 bases not matched to a gene. Per germline, CDR1 MNHEY and CDR2 SMNVEV (reference sequence). The CDR3 is 14 amino acids. The CDR3 bases are TGTGCCAGCAGAGTCCGGGACAGGGCAAATGAGCAGTTCTTC. This sequence encodes CASRVRDRANEQFF.

There are a few counts of this clonotype. The chain recombines TRBV2 with TRBJ2-1; TRBD2 matches at 9 bases. The germline V gene encodes CDR1 SNHLY and CDR2 FYNNEI. Trimming took 9 bases from V and 4 from J; bases not matched to a gene: 10. There are 15 residues in the CDR3. The CDR3 coding sequence is TGTGCCAGTTCGTCAAATAGCGGGGGATACAATGAGCAGTTCTTC. This translates into CASSSNSGGYNEQFF.

This clonotype has only a few counts. V gene TRBV28 combines with J gene TRBJ2-7, with TRBD2 as a possible D gene (6 bases). The CDR3 has 16 amino acids. Germline CDR1 and CDR2: MDHEN and SYDVKM. V was clipped by 5 bases and J by 2 bases, with 19 bases between them. The CDR3 nucleotides read TGTGCCAGCAGTCTCCCTCGCGGGGCACCACCCTACGAGCAGTACTTC. As protein: CASSLPRGAPPYEQYF.

As DNA, the CDR3 is TGCGCCAGCAGCAGCACAAGTAGCGAGCAGTACTTC. This encodes CASSSTSSEQYF. The chain carries TRBV5-1 and TRBJ2-7; D is uncertain. This CDR3 has 12 amino acids. Trimming shortened V by 4 bases and J by 6 bases, and 11 bases separated the two germline ends. Germline CDR1 is SGHRS and CDR2 is YFSETQ.

This clonotype was picked up many times. The CDR3 coding sequence is TGCAGTGGGGGACTGGATGGGGAGCAGTTCTTC. Translation gives CSGGLDGEQFF. The chain links TRBV20-1 to TRBJ2-1; possible D gene TRBD2, 6 bases. V lost 7 bases and J 10 bases, leaving 14 bases between the germline ends. The CDR3 runs to 11 residues. Per germline, CDR1 DFQATT and CDR2 SNEGSKA (reference sequence).

CDR3 sequence reads: CSGGTGNGYTF. The CDR3 DNA follows: TGCAGCGGGGGGACGGGGAATGGCTACACCTTC. The V and J genes are TRBV29-1 and TRBJ1-2; TRBD1 is a possible D gene (5 bases). Germline V lookup: CDR1 SQVTM, CDR2 ANQGSEA. The CDR3 loop spans 11 amino acids. Trimming pared 7 bases from V and 6 bases from J, leaving 12 bases between.

This clonotype was seen only a few times. CDR3 region: CASSLAGGNQETQYF. Here the CDR3 DNA reads TGTGCCAGCAGTCTAGCGGGGGGGAACCAAGAGACCCAGTACTTC. The chain employs TRBV6-5 and TRBJ2-5; 12 bases fit TRBD2. Germline assignment: CDR1 MNHEY and CDR2 SVGAGI. CDR3 length: 15 amino acids. The V segment lost 5 bases and the J segment 0 bases; nucleotides outside the gene matches: 1.

This clonotype was picked up many times. The chain carries TRBV11-2 and TRBJ2-1, with unresolved D. Between the trimmed V and J ends, which lost 4 bases and 9 bases, there was a span of 10 bases. Germline lookup yields CDR1 SGHAT and CDR2 FQNNGV. CDR3 length: 12 amino acids. CDR3 sequence (DNA): TGTGCCAGCAGCTCGCAAGGGTTTGAGCAGTTCTTC. This translates into CASSSQGFEQFF.

V is TRBV5-1 and J is TRBJ1-1; tentatively, D is TRBD1 (6 bases). CDR3 size: 15 residues. Germline V gene lookup returns CDR1 SGHRS and CDR2 YFSETQ. Trimming took 0 bases from V and 11 from J, leaving 20 bases between them. CDR3 DNA sequence: TGCGCCAGCAGCTTGGATGGGGGCCTCAATCGGGAGGCTTTCTTT. Protein: CASSLDGGLNREAFF.

This clonotype was detected a few times. The rearrangement joins TRBV29-1 to TRBJ2-1, with 9 bases identical to TRBD2. CDR1 is SQVTM and CDR2 is ANQGSEA in the germline V gene. The CDR3 runs to 14 residues. Trimming cost V 3 bases and J 9 bases; bases outside gene matches: 9. CDR3: CSVEALSGSGEQFF. CDR3 DNA: TGCAGCGTTGAGGCACTTAGCGGGAGCGGTGAGCAGTTCTTC.

J is TRBJ2-1 and V is TRBV12-3 or TRBV12-4; D not resolved. V was shortened by 2 bases and J by 1 base, with 6 bases between the two germline ends. CDR3 length equals 14 residues. As DNA, the CDR3 is TGTGCCAGCAGTTTAAGCCAGTCCTACAATGAGCAGTTCTTC. Translated, it gives CASSLSQSYNEQFF.

The V call is TRBV7-6, the J call TRBJ2-1, with D perhaps matching TRBD1 (6 bases). Germline-derived CDR1 and CDR2 are SGHVS and FNYEAQ. The CDR3 length is 15 residues. V lost 7 bases to trimming and J lost 1 base, with 14 bases between them. CDR3 region: CASTQDSLSYNEQFF. The CDR3 nucleotides are TGTGCCAGCACCCAGGACAGTTTGTCCTACAATGAGCAGTTCTTC. Using reference TRBV7-6 and TRBJ2-1 for the parts outside the CDR3, the full variable domain is GAGVSQSPRYKVTKRGQDVALRCDPISGHVSLYWYRQALGQGPEFLTYFNYEAQQDKSGLPNDRFSAERPEGSISTLTIQRTEQRDSAMYRCASTQDSLSYNEQFFGPGTRLTVL.

This clonotype came up a few times. The chain carries TRBV2 and TRBJ1-3, with D perhaps matching TRBD1 (6 bases). Germline loops: CDR1 SNHLY, CDR2 FYNNEI. The CDR3 has 14 residues. Trimming shortened V by 1 base and J by 6 bases, and 10 bases separated the two germline ends. CDR3 bases: TGTGCCAGCAGTGAAGACAGGGTGGAAAACACCATATATTTT. It codes for CASSEDRVENTIYF.

This clonotype was picked up many times. The V and J genes are TRBV20-1 and TRBJ2-7; D is unresolved. V lost 1 base and J 0 bases, leaving 7 bases between the germline ends. The CDR3 length is 13 residues. Germline CDR1 reads DFQATT; CDR2 reads SNEGSKA (reference sequence). The CDR3 DNA follows: TGCAGTGCTAGAGGACGGCACTCCTACGAGCAGTACTTC. It encodes CSARGRHSYEQYF.

This clonotype has more than one count but fewer than ten. The chain combines TRBV7-2 with TRBJ2-3, with a weak D call TRBD1 (5 bases). Trimming took 5 bases from V and 4 from J, leaving 10 bases between them. Germline CDR1 SGHTA, CDR2 FQGNSA. CDR3 size: 13 residues. CDR3 region: CASSPWGPDTQYF. The CDR3, as DNA: TGTGCCAGCAGCCCATGGGGCCCAGATACGCAGTATTTT.

This clonotype was counted many times. The rearrangement joins TRBV6-2 or TRBV6-3 to TRBJ2-1; 10 bases align to TRBD2. Trimming removed 6 bases from V and 2 bases from J; junction bases left unmatched: 4. This CDR3 comprises 15 residues. The germline gives CDR1 MNHEY, CDR2 SVGEGT. CDR3 sequence reads: CASRPSGGPYNEQFF. Here the CDR3 DNA reads TGTGCCAGCAGGCCTAGCGGGGGACCCTACAATGAGCAGTTCTTC.

This chain uses TRBV18 with TRBJ1-5; D perhaps matches TRBD1 (6 bases). The CDR3 has 15 residues. Germline V gene lookup returns CDR1 KGHSH and CDR2 LQKENI. Trimming took off 3 bases at V and 3 bases at J, with 12 bases between the two ends. CDR3 nucleotide sequence: TGTGCCAGCTCACCGGAGACAGGAAACAATCAGCCCCAGCATTTT. It codes for CASSPETGNNQPQHF.

This clonotype showed up many times. This chain connects TRBV7-2 to TRBJ1-3; D unresolved. The CDR3 length is 14 residues. Germline CDR1 is SGHTA and CDR2 is FQGNSA. Trimming removed 2 bases at V and 3 bases at J, with 8 bases between. The CDR3 is CASSLNHRGNTIYF. The CDR3 nucleotides are TGTGCCAGCAGCTTAAATCACCGTGGAAACACCATATATTTT.

J is TRBJ1-6 and V is TRBV27; no definite D call. V was shortened by 2 bases and J by 17 bases, with 13 bases between the two germline ends. Looked up from germline, CDR1 is MNHEY and CDR2 is SMNVEV (reference sequence). This CDR3 has 12 amino acids. The CDR3 nucleotides are TGTGCCAGCAGTTTACCTTCCCGAGAAGTCCACTTT. Its translation: CASSLPSREVHF.